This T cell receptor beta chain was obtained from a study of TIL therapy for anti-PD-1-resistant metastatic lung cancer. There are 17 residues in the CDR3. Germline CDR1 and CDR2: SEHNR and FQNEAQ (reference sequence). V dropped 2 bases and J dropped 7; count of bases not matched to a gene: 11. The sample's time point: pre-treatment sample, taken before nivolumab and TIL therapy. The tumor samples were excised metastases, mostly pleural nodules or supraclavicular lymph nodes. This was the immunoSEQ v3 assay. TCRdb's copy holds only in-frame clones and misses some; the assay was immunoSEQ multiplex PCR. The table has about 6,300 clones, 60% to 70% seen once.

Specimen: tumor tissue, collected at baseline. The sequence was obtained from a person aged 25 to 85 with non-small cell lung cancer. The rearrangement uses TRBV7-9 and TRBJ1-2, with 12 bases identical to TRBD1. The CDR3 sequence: CASSLPRDRGPFAGYTF. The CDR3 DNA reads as TGTGCCAGCAGCTTACCGAGGGACAGGGGGCCTTTCGCTGGCTACACCTTC.